This record concerns one T cell receptor (beta chain) sequence. The antigen is undetermined. The data are from a study of T cells in Graves' hyperthyroidism and ophthalmopathy. Study observations and caveats: Ophthalmopathy was distinguished from stable hyperthyroidism by 13 V-J signatures.

Template material for amplifying TCR beta CDR3 regions consisted of RNA transcripts. The study used the HTBI primer set for a first-round RT-PCR of the TCR CDR3. MiXCR, run by TCRdb on the multiplex PCR reads, gives a single entry per CDR3 protein. The data contain approximately 620,000 distinct CDR3 sequences, about a sixth of them singletons. This receptor was taken from a middle-aged woman with Graves' ophthalmopathy. The sequenced sample was blood.

CDR3 sequence: CSVGDRGLVTEAFF. CDR3 DNA sequence: TGCAGCGTTGGGGACAGGGGGCTTGTCACTGAAGCTTTCTTT. The rearrangement uses TRBV29-1 and TRBJ1-1; 12 positions agree with TRBD1. With 4 bases clipped from V and 4 bases from J, the junction kept 4 bases outside the gene matches. Germline V lookup: CDR1 SQVTM, CDR2 ANQGSEA. This CDR3 comprises 14 residues.